The clone carrying this T cell receptor beta chain has just a few counts. The target antigen is unknown. Expressed TCRB transcripts were sequenced because the isolated RNA had all been reverse transcribed beforehand. There were 3.5 million to 4.5 million reads on average in the naive, central memory and regulatory T cell samples. Assay used: immunoSEQ multiplex PCR; TCRdb lists only in-frame clones, some missing. The table has some 150,000 clones, about 10% seen once. The CDR3 consists of 16 residues. The V gene end was trimmed by 6 bases and the J gene end by 3 bases; junction bases not matched to a gene: 7. The germline gives CDR1 SNHLY, CDR2 FYNNEI. The data are from a study of beta chain features in type 1 diabetes. Study-wide results and caveats: Lower insertion and higher deletion counts appeared at VDJ junctions in type 1 diabetes patients. Within each of all four CD4+ subsets, Type 1 diabetes patients had TCRB CDR3s that were moderately but significantly shorter.

Blood was drawn once from each donor into heparinised tubes. The draws averaged roughly 120 mL. Sequencing was performed on naive CD4+ T cells from blood. This chain uses TRBV2 with TRBJ2-3; 12 nucleotides align to TRBD2. The clonotype originates from a man between 18 and 35 years old in good health. The CDR3 DNA reads as TGTGCCAGCAGCTCAACTGGACTAGCGGGGACAGATACGCAGTATTTT. The encoded protein is CASSSTGLAGTDTQYF.